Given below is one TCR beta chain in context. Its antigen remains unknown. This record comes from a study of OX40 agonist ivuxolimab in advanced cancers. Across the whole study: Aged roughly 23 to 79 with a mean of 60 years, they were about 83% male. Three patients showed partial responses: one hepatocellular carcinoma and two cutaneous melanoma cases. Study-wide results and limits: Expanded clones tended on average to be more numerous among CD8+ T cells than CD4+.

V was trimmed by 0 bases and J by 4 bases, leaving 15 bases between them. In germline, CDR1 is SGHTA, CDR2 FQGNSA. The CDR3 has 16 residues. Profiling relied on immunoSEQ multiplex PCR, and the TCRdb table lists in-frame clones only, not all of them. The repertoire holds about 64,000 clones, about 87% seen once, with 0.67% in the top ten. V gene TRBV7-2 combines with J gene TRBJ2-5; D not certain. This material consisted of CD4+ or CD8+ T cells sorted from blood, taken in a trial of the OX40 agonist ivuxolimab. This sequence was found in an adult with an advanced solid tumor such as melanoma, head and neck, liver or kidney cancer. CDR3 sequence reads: CASSLASVAWTETQYF. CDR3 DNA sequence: TGTGCCAGCAGCTTAGCATCGGTAGCTTGGACAGAGACCCAGTACTTC.